These 31 T cell receptor beta chains were all obtained from the same sample, sequenced in a study of OX40 agonist ivuxolimab in advanced cancers. The protocol was immunoSEQ multiplex PCR, while the TCRdb copy is restricted to in-frame clones and leaves out a portion. The top ten clones hold approximately 0.7% of a sample with about 89,000 clones, roughly 93% of them seen once. The material was CD4+ or CD8+ T cells sorted from blood, obtained in a trial of the OX40 agonist ivuxolimab. The origin of the receptors is an adult with an advanced solid tumor such as melanoma, head and neck, liver or kidney cancer.

V gene TRBV18 combines with J gene TRBJ1-1; possibly TRBD1 for D (6 bases). V was shortened by 3 bases and J by 0 bases, with 11 bases between the two germline ends. Germline V CDR1 and CDR2: KGHSH, LQKENI. The CDR3 is 15 amino acids. CDR3 DNA: TGTGCCAGCTCACCCTCGGGGGCAATGAACACTGAAGCTTTCTTT. It translates to CASSPSGAMNTEAFF.

This rearrangement joins TRBV5-1 to TRBJ1-4; possibly TRBD1 for D (5 bases). The ends were cut back, 4 bases at V and 4 bases at J, with 11 bases in the middle. The CDR3 has 14 amino acids. The V gene's germline CDR1 is SGHRS and CDR2 YFSETQ. DNA for the CDR3: TGCGCCAGCAGCCTGGGGGGGAATAATGAAAAACTGTTTTTT. Translated: CASSLGGNNEKLFF.

The chain couples TRBV28 to TRBJ1-3; D call uncertain. In germline, CDR1 is MDHEN, CDR2 SYDVKM. The CDR3 is 14 residues long. The ends were cut back, 2 bases at V and 0 bases at J, with 5 bases in the middle. CDR3 nucleotides: TGTGCCAGCAGTTTAGTGAACTCTGGAAACACCATATATTTT. It is translated as CASSLVNSGNTIYF.

The chain uses TRBV7-2 and TRBJ2-1, with D possibly matching TRBD2 (5 bases). Germline V gene sequence: CDR1 SGHTA, CDR2 FQGNSA. The CDR3 is 14 residues long. V was clipped by 5 bases and J by 2 bases, with 10 bases between them. The CDR3: CASSGTAAYNEQFF. In DNA form, the CDR3 reads TGTGCCAGCAGCGGAACAGCGGCCTACAATGAGCAGTTCTTC.

In nucleotides, the CDR3 is TGCGCCAGCAGCTTGCTCCAAGAGACCCAGTACTTC. Protein: CASSLLQETQYF. The genes are TRBV5-1 and TRBJ2-5, with D hard to call. Germline V lookup: CDR1 SGHRS, CDR2 YFSETQ. The V end was cut by 1 base, the J end by 1 base, with 2 bases between. The length of the CDR3 is 12 residues.

The genes are TRBV5-5 and TRBJ1-1; D is undetermined. V dropped 2 bases and J dropped 1 base, with 12 bases sitting between them. The CDR3 contains 15 residues. Germline V gene lookup returns CDR1 SGHKS and CDR2 YYEKEE (reference sequence). The CDR3 spells CASSFGGLQNTEAFF. The CDR3 DNA is TGTGCCAGCAGCTTCGGCGGGCTCCAGAACACTGAAGCTTTCTTT.

The chain has TRBV7-8 and TRBJ2-7, with D possibly TRBD1 on 5 matching bases. This CDR3 has 14 amino acids. Germline loops: CDR1 SGHVS, CDR2 FQNEAQ. The germline V and J ends were trimmed by 2 bases and 6 bases, with 14 bases remaining between them. The CDR3 loop reads CASSLRQSSGEQYF. CDR3 DNA sequence: TGTGCCAGCAGCTTACGACAGTCGTCCGGCGAGCAGTACTTC.

The chain carries TRBV18 and TRBJ1-1, with D possibly TRBD1 on 6 matching bases. V lost 2 bases, J lost 1 base, and 11 bases lay in between. CDR3 length: 15 amino acids. Germline CDR1 is KGHSH and CDR2 is LQKENI. The DNA for the CDR3 is TGTGCCAGCTCACCAAACAGGGATTCGAACACTGAAGCTTTCTTT. This sequence encodes CASSPNRDSNTEAFF. The full variable domain, completed using reference TRBV18 and TRBJ1-1, is NAGVMQNPRHLVRRRGQEARLRCSPMKGHSHVYWYRQLPEEGLKFMVYLQKENIIDESGMPKERFSAEFPKEGPSILRIQQVVRGDSAAYFCASSPNRDSNTEAFFGQGTRLTVV.

The V gene is TRBV5-1, the J gene TRBJ1-1; possibly TRBD1 for D (6 bases). Germline V lookup: CDR1 SGHRS, CDR2 YFSETQ. V was pared by 6 bases and J by 0 bases, with 12 bases between. This CDR3 contains 14 residues. The CDR3 DNA reads TGCGCCAGCACCGAGACAGGCATGAACACTGAAGCTTTCTTT. Translating it yields CASTETGMNTEAFF.

V usage is TRBV19 and J usage is TRBJ2-5; 11 bases match TRBD1. Germline V gene lookup returns CDR1 LNHDA and CDR2 SQIVND (reference sequence). The CDR3 is made up of 14 amino acids. V gave up 6 bases and J gave up 4 bases; unmatched junction bases: 4. The CDR3, as DNA: TGTGCCAGTAGGAGGGACAGGGGGGGAGAGACCCAGTACTTC. Protein sequence: CASRRDRGGETQYF.

Notes on this clone: The sample carries other DNA sequences with the same CDR3. The chain couples TRBV27 to TRBJ1-1; D possibly corresponds to TRBD1 (5 bases). The ends were cut back, 5 bases at V and 5 bases at J, with 12 bases in the middle. CDR1 is MNHEY, CDR2 SMNVEV, per germline (reference sequence). The CDR3 is 13 residues long. CDR3 amino acids: CASSPGGRTEAFF. For the CDR3, the DNA is TGTGCCAGCAGTCCGGGGGGAAGGACTGAAGCTTTCTTT.

The rearrangement uses TRBV7-2 and TRBJ2-7; D gene unclear. The CDR3 has 13 amino acids. Germline-derived CDR1 and CDR2 are SGHTA and FQGNSA. V was cut by 1 base and J by 6 bases, with 10 bases left in between. CDR3 sequence (DNA): TGTGCCAGCAGCTTAGGGAACGGGCCCGAGCAGTACTTC. It is translated as CASSLGNGPEQYF.

CDR3 in DNA: TGTGCCAGCAGCTTGGCAGGGACGGGCACCGGGGAGCTGTTTTTT. Amino acids: CASSLAGTGTGELFF. The genes are TRBV5-4 and TRBJ2-2; possibly TRBD1 or TRBD2 for D (5 bases each). CDR1 is SGHNT, CDR2 YYREEE, per germline (reference sequence). Trimming took 0 bases from V and 4 from J, leaving 10 bases between them. The CDR3 is 15 amino acids.

This rearrangement joins TRBV2 to TRBJ2-5; D uncertain. With 5 bases removed from V and 2 bases from J, the gap between germline ends came to 3 bases. This CDR3 has 11 residues. Germline lookup yields CDR1 SNHLY and CDR2 FYNNEI. In DNA form, the CDR3 reads TGTGCCAGCAGTAGACAAGAGACCCAGTACTTC. It translates to CASSRQETQYF.

CDR3 sequence reads: CAITPGARGYEQYF. CDR3 sequence (DNA): TGTGCCATCACCCCTGGGGCCAGGGGCTACGAGCAGTACTTC. This rearrangement joins TRBV10-3 to TRBJ2-7, with D perhaps TRBD1 (6 bases). V lost 7 bases, J lost 3 bases, and 16 bases lay in between. The CDR3 extends over 14 amino acids. Germline V gene data show CDR1 as ENHRY and CDR2 as SYGVKD.

The J gene is TRBJ1-1, the V gene TRBV4-1; TRBD1 is a possible D gene (5 bases). Germline CDR1 MGHRA, CDR2 YSYEKL. This CDR3 contains 16 residues. V was shortened by 3 bases and J by 4 bases, with 18 bases between the two germline ends. The CDR3 nucleotides read TGCGCCAGCAGCCAGACTTGGGGCGCGGAAGGCACTGAAGCTTTCTTT. It encodes CASSQTWGAEGTEAFF.

The gene calls are TRBV27 and TRBJ1-6; D call uncertain. The length of the CDR3 is 16 residues. V lost 4 bases and J lost 6, with 16 bases in between. The germline gives CDR1 MNHEY, CDR2 SMNVEV (reference sequence). This CDR3 is CASSSFGIPGNSPLHF. CDR3 coding DNA: TGTGCCAGCAGTTCTTTTGGTATACCGGGTAATTCACCCCTCCACTTT.

V is TRBV28 and J is TRBJ1-1, with D possibly matching TRBD1 (6 bases). Germline-derived CDR1 and CDR2 are MDHEN and SYDVKM. This CDR3 is 15 amino acids long. V was shortened by 8 bases and J by 2 bases, with 18 bases between the two germline ends. CDR3 nucleotides: TGTGCCAGCCCACCCGACACAGGGACAAACACTGAAGCTTTCTTT. This codes for CASPPDTGTNTEAFF.

V gene TRBV5-1 combines with J gene TRBJ2-1; 8 bases are a match to TRBD1. CDR1 is SGHRS, CDR2 YFSETQ, per germline. The CDR3 is 13 residues long. V was pared by 4 bases and J by 7 bases, with 4 bases of the junction left unmatched. In nucleotides, the CDR3 is TGCGCCAGCAGCCTAGGGACAGGAAATGAGCAGTTCTTC. Its protein is CASSLGTGNEQFF.

The chain carries TRBV4-3 and TRBJ2-3; TRBD1 matches at 10 bases. The CDR3 covers 15 residues. Trimming removed 3 bases from V and 2 bases from J; junction bases left unmatched: 2. Germline CDR1 LGHNA, CDR2 YSLEER. CDR3 sequence reads: CASSQGQGTTDTQYF. CDR3 in DNA: TGCGCCAGCAGCCAGGGACAGGGGACCACAGATACGCAGTATTTT.

The V and J genes are TRBV29-1 and TRBJ2-6; D is uncertain. The germline V gene encodes CDR1 SQVTM and CDR2 ANQGSEA. This CDR3 is 14 amino acids long. Trimming removed 1 base at V and 1 base at J, with 5 bases between. The CDR3 loop is CSVEGESGANVLTF. CDR3 DNA sequence: TGCAGCGTTGAAGGGGAATCTGGGGCCAACGTCCTGACTTTC. The variable domain in full, with the rest retrieved from reference TRBV29-1 and TRBJ2-6, is SAVISQKPSRDICQRGTSLTIQCQVDSQVTMMFWYRQQPGQSLTLIATANQGSEATYESGFVIDKFPISRPNLTFSTLTVSNMSPEDSSIYLCSVEGESGANVLTFGAGSRLTVL.

The chain links TRBV2 to TRBJ2-3, with D perhaps matching TRBD1 (6 bases). Germline values: CDR1 SNHLY, CDR2 FYNNEI. The V end was cut by 4 bases, the J end by 0 bases, with 11 bases between. The CDR3 is made up of 15 amino acids. The CDR3 DNA reads TGTGCCAGCAGTGCGCAGGGGACGAGCACAGATACGCAGTATTTT. Protein sequence: CASSAQGTSTDTQYF. The full variable domain, rest sourced from reference TRBV2 and TRBJ2-3, is EPEVTQTPSHQVTQMGQEVILRCVPISNHLYFYWYRQILGQKVEFLVSFYNNEISEKSEIFDDQFSVERPDGSNFTLKIRSTKLEDSAMYFCASSAQGTSTDTQYFGPGTRLTVL.

V usage is TRBV28 and J usage is TRBJ2-7, with 7 bases lining up with TRBD2. Trimming cost V 3 bases and J 7 bases; bases outside gene matches: 12. This CDR3 has 15 amino acids. CDR1 is MDHEN and CDR2 is SYDVKM in the germline V gene. The CDR3 is CASSLLFLAVGEQYF. CDR3 in DNA: TGTGCCAGCAGTTTGTTATTCCTAGCGGTTGGTGAGCAGTACTTC.

This clone was counted between two and nine times. DNA of the CDR3: TGTGCCAGCAGTCCCGGGACAGGGTGGACAGATACGCAGTATTTT. Protein product: CASSPGTGWTDTQYF. The J gene is TRBJ2-3, the V gene TRBV6-6; 9 bases are shared with TRBD1. Germline assignment: CDR1 MNHNY and CDR2 SVGAGI (reference sequence). This CDR3 has 15 residues. The trim removed 5 bases at V and 3 bases at J, leaving 6 bases unmatched.

This clone showed up just once. This sequence joins TRBV5-4 and TRBJ2-7, with 7 bases matching TRBD1. V gave up 9 bases and J gave up 0 bases; unmatched junction bases: 6. The CDR3 is 13 residues long. Germline lookup yields CDR1 SGHNT and CDR2 YYREEE (reference sequence). The CDR3 reads CATQDRSSYEQYF. The CDR3 nucleotides are TGTGCCACCCAGGACAGGAGCTCCTACGAGCAGTACTTC.

The V call is TRBV15, the J call TRBJ2-5, with D possibly TRBD1 on 6 matching bases. The CDR3 loop spans 15 amino acids. The germline V gene encodes CDR1 LNHNV and CDR2 YYDKDF (reference sequence). V was cut by 2 bases and J by 2 bases, with 12 bases left in between. CDR3 bases: TGTGCCACCAGCAGATGGGCCACAGGGCAAGAGACCCAGTACTTC. Translated, it gives CATSRWATGQETQYF.

The sample holds a few counts of this clone. The rearrangement links TRBV4-1 to TRBJ2-1, with D maybe TRBD1 (6 bases). The CDR3 contains 16 residues. The germline V and J ends were trimmed by 2 bases and 8 bases, with 19 bases remaining between them. Looked up from germline, CDR1 is MGHRA and CDR2 is YSYEKL. The CDR3 DNA sequence: TGCGCCAGCAGCCAAATCGCAGGGGCAAGTGGTGATGAGCAGTTCTTC. Translated, it gives CASSQIAGASGDEQFF.

The chain links TRBV2 to TRBJ1-2; TRBD1 is a possible D gene (5 bases). The V end was cut by 4 bases, the J end by 0 bases, with 9 bases between. There are 14 residues in the CDR3. CDR1 SNHLY and CDR2 FYNNEI come from the germline V gene. The CDR3 protein is CASSADTPNYGYTF. CDR3 coding DNA: TGTGCCAGCAGTGCGGACACACCTAACTATGGCTACACCTTC.

The chain links TRBV29-1 to TRBJ1-1; tentative D call: TRBD1 (6 bases). Germline values: CDR1 SQVTM, CDR2 ANQGSEA. V lost 3 bases and J lost 10, with 15 bases in between. CDR3 length equals 12 residues. The CDR3 sequence is CSVDPGAGVAFF. CDR3 nucleotides: TGCAGCGTTGACCCAGGGGCAGGTGTAGCTTTCTTT.

This clone was observed a single time. The rearrangement joins TRBV19 to TRBJ2-2; D might be TRBD1 or TRBD2, each matching 5 bases. V lost 4 bases to trimming and J lost 6 bases, with 6 bases between them. The CDR3 contains 12 residues. Germline CDR1 and CDR2: LNHDA and SQIVND (reference sequence). In nucleotides, the CDR3 is TGTGCCAGTAGTAGGGACCCCGGGGAGCTGTTTTTT. This sequence encodes CASSRDPGELFF.

CDR3 sequence (DNA): TGTGCCAGCAGCCCCACCGTGGGGGGACAAATCCACGAGCAGTACTTC. Translation gives CASSPTVGGQIHEQYF. The chain recombines TRBV7-4 with TRBJ2-7, with D perhaps assigned TRBD1 or TRBD2 (6 bases each). Trimming shortened V by 5 bases and J by 5 bases, and 22 bases separated the two germline ends. The CDR3 consists of 16 residues. The germline CDR1 and CDR2 sequences are SGHVT and SQSDAQ. The entire variable domain, with the rest obtained from reference TRBV7-4 and TRBJ2-7, is as follows: GAGVSQSPRYKVAKRGRDVALRCDSISGHVTLYWYRQTLGQGSEVLTYSQSDAQRDKSGRPSGRFSAERPERSVSTLKIQRTEQGDSAVYLCASSPTVGGQIHEQYFGPGTRLTVT.